In its sample, the clone carrying this T cell receptor beta chain was seen many times. Its target is not known. The entry originates in a study of breast tumors, draining lymph nodes, adjacent tissues. Study-level points and caveats: Tumors had less TCR diversity than lymph nodes, more than nontumor tissue.

The length of the CDR3 is 12 residues. Germline values: CDR1 SGDLS, CDR2 YYNGEE. Trimming took 0 bases from V and 7 from J, leaving 4 bases between them. Via MiXCR, TCRdb re-called the multiplex PCR reads, giving one row per CDR3 protein. Altogether 200,000 to 250,000 distinct CDR3 sequences are present, under 40% being singletons, with the ten largest covering about 3.9%. The lymph nodes were axillary draining lymph nodes from breast cancer patients. This TCR came from a female donor with breast cancer. Some clones in this sample may be carry-over from other donors' samples. This chain connects TRBV9 to TRBJ2-2; no definite D call. The sequencing input was axillary lymph node tissue. CDR3 sequence (DNA): TGTGCCAGCAGCGTAGCGTTCGGGGAGCTGTTTTTT. It specifies CASSVAFGELFF.